These T cell receptor beta chains were read from a single sample in a study of T-cell memory formation after mild COVID-19. TCRdb redid the calling of the 5' RACE reads with MiXCR, one entry per CDR3 protein. This table holds 200,000 to 250,000 distinct CDR3 sequences, roughly 10% found once. The specimen sequenced was PBMCs or a T cell subset sorted from them (not recorded which). These receptors all come from a young man who had mild COVID-19 (a few samples of this study predate the infection). Cell type and time point are not known. Both conserved end residues are part of each CDR3. A D gene is named only where the DNA matches it firmly. Size tells how often a clone was seen (once, few, many) or the class of an expanded clone, and some rows leave it out.

TRBJ2-5	TRBV7-9	few	TRBD1	CASSPGTGAQETQYF	TGTGCCAGCAGCCCCGGGACAGGTGCTCAAGAGACCCAGTACTTC
TRBJ2-7	TRBV7-2	few	-	CASSPRMEFGTASYEQYF	TGTGCCAGCAGCCCACGCATGGAGTTTGGGACGGCCTCCTACGAGCAGTACTTC
TRBJ2-3	TRBV24-1	-	TRBD1	CATSDPQGTNTDTQYF	TGTGCCACCAGTGACCCACAGGGGACGAACACAGATACGCAGTATTTT
TRBJ2-7	TRBV20-1	-	TRBD2	CSAPLAGGSYEQYF	TGCAGTGCGCCCCTCGCGGGGGGTTCCTACGAGCAGTACTTC
TRBJ2-3	TRBV20-1	few	TRBD2	CSGIPSGVKDTQYF	TGCAGTGGTATACCGAGCGGGGTGAAAGATACGCAGTATTTT
TRBJ1-1	TRBV20-1	-	TRBD1	CSARARTGGTEAFF	TGCAGTGCTAGAGCGCGTACAGGGGGTACTGAAGCTTTCTTT
TRBJ2-7	TRBV11-3	few	TRBD1	CASSLTGTGIYEQYF	TGTGCCAGCAGCCTCACCGGGACAGGGATCTACGAGCAGTACTTC
TRBJ1-2	TRBV6-5	-	-	CASSYSGDANGYTF	TGTGCCAGCAGTTACTCGGGGGACGCGAATGGCTACACCTTC
TRBJ2-7	TRBV2	few	-	CASRVTTYEQYF	TGTGCCAGCAGGGTGACAACCTACGAGCAGTACTTC
TRBJ1-5	TRBV7-9	few	TRBD1	CASSPGGIGSQPQHF	TGTGCCAGCAGCCCAGGGGGGATAGGAAGTCAGCCCCAGCATTTT
TRBJ1-1	TRBV7-3	few	-	CASSLMGGGETEAFF	TGTGCCAGCAGCTTAATGGGCGGGGGAGAAACTGAAGCTTTCTTT
TRBJ1-1	TRBV5-6	-	-	CASSGERALGTEAFF	TGTGCCAGCAGCGGCGAAAGGGCGTTGGGCACTGAAGCTTTCTTT
TRBJ1-2	TRBV4-3	many	TRBD1	CASSQGHRDSYGYTF	TGCGCCAGCAGCCAAGGGCACCGGGACAGCTATGGCTACACCTTC
TRBJ2-5	TRBV7-8	-	-	CASSFRLEETQYF	TGTGCCAGCAGCTTTCGACTGGAGGAGACCCAGTACTTC
TRBJ1-2	TRBV19	few	-	CASSLSQGPYGYTF	TGTGCCAGTAGTCTGAGCCAGGGGCCCTATGGCTACACCTTC
TRBJ1-4	TRBV20-1	few	TRBD1	CSARQGDEKLFF	TGCAGTGCTCGACAGGGGGATGAAAAACTGTTTTTT
TRBJ2-1	TRBV20-1	few	-	CSARRDNYNEQFF	TGCAGTGCCCGCCGGGACAACTACAATGAGCAGTTCTTC
TRBJ2-5	TRBV20-1	-	TRBD2	CSAPAGGRETQYF	TGCAGTGCTCCGGCGGGGGGGCGGGAGACCCAGTACTTC
TRBJ2-1	TRBV7-8	many	-	CASSLARQGSGQFF	TGTGCCAGCAGCTTAGCGCGTCAGGGATCGGGGCAGTTCTTC
TRBJ2-1	TRBV3-1	few	-	CASSQVWTDYNEQFF	TGTGCCAGCAGCCAAGTATGGACAGACTACAATGAGCAGTTCTTC
TRBJ2-5	TRBV7-2	many	TRBD2	CASSPDRTSGETQYF	TGTGCCAGCAGCCCTGATCGGACTAGCGGTGAGACCCAGTACTTC
TRBJ2-2	TRBV4-3	few	TRBD2	CASSQELLAGDTGELFF	TGCGCCAGCAGCCAAGAGCTCCTAGCGGGTGACACCGGGGAGCTGTTTTTT
TRBJ2-7	TRBV18	-	-	CASSPSGLGGYEQYF	TGTGCCAGCTCACCGTCGGGCCTAGGAGGTTACGAGCAGTACTTC
TRBJ2-3	TRBV7-2	many	TRBD2	CASSSYSGGLTDTQYF	TGTGCCAGCAGCTCGTACTCGGGGGGACTCACAGATACGCAGTATTTT